The 6 T cell receptor beta chains presented below share a single source sample, sequenced in a study of blood T cell repertoires in COVID-19. The repertoire was sequenced with immunoSEQ multiplex PCR; TCRdb's copy has only in-frame clones and lacks some. The table lists 190,000 or so clones, 70% to 85% of them singletons. The material sequenced was peripheral blood. These receptors all stem from a woman over 75 with acute or convalescent COVID-19.

This clone came up a few times. The chain recombines TRBV6-6 with TRBJ1-2, with D maybe TRBD1 (5 bases). V shed 5 bases and J shed 7 bases, with 14 bases lying between them. CDR3 length: 13 residues. Germline V lookup: CDR1 MNHNY, CDR2 SVGAGI (reference sequence). CDR3 sequence (DNA): TGTGCCAGCAGTCCCATGGGGCCGGCTGGCTACACCTTC. Amino acids: CASSPMGPAGYTF.

The CDR3 sequence is CASSLRQGSSYEQYF. For the CDR3, the DNA is TGCGCCAGCAGCTTGCGCCAGGGGAGCTCCTACGAGCAGTACTTC. This rearrangement joins TRBV5-1 to TRBJ2-7, with D possibly TRBD1 on 6 matching bases. CDR3 size: 15 residues. V gave up 1 base and J gave up 0 bases, with 11 bases separating them. Germline CDR1 reads SGHRS; CDR2 reads YFSETQ.

This clone was recorded a few times. V gene TRBV9 combines with J gene TRBJ1-1; no clear D. The CDR3 sequence is 14 residues long. Trimming pared 5 bases from V and 4 bases from J, leaving 15 bases between. The V gene's germline CDR1 is SGDLS and CDR2 YYNGEE. As DNA, the CDR3 is TGTGCCAGCAGGGGAGGACCTTCTGGCACTGAAGCTTTCTTT. As protein: CASRGGPSGTEAFF.

V and J are TRBV10-2 and TRBJ2-3; possibly TRBD2 for D (6 bases). The V and J ends lost 3 bases and 0 bases respectively, with 10 bases between them. The CDR3 sequence is 15 residues long. The V gene's germline CDR1 is WSHSY and CDR2 SAAADI. CDR3 nucleotide sequence: TGCGCCAGCAGTGACCGGCGGGGAAGCACAGATACGCAGTATTTT. Translating it yields CASSDRRGSTDTQYF.

This chain connects TRBV6-5 to TRBJ1-3, with D perhaps matching TRBD1 (6 bases). Germline values: CDR1 MNHEY, CDR2 SVGAGI. CDR3 length equals 13 residues. Trimming took 5 bases from V and 8 from J, leaving 13 bases between them. The CDR3 DNA sequence: TGTGCCAGCAGTCCAGACAGGTCCGACACCATATATTTT. It encodes CASSPDRSDTIYF.

The chain employs TRBV5-1 and TRBJ2-5; 7 bases agree with TRBD1. The CDR3 is 15 residues long. V was clipped by 4 bases and J by 5 bases; unmatched bases: 11. Germline V gives CDR1 SGHRS, CDR2 YFSETQ. For the CDR3, the DNA is TGCGCCAGCAGCGTACAGGGCCTACAGGGGGAGACCCAGTACTTC. Residues: CASSVQGLQGETQYF.